Sequencing of this T cell receptor (beta chain) was carried out in a study of Ad26.COV2.S vaccination and SARS-CoV-2 variants. Method: immunoSEQ multiplex PCR; TCRdb's copy keeps in-frame clones and lacks some. The sample holds fewer than 400,000 clones, roughly 86% seen once. The germline V gene has CDR1 LGHDT and CDR2 YNNKEL (reference sequence). The CDR3 is 18 amino acids. The V gene lost 3 bases and the J gene lost 7 bases, with 27 bases spanning the gap. General study results and limits: Vaccine recipients had higher spike-specific TCR breadth than placebo recipients.

Treatment of the sample: 15 to 20 received Ad26.COV2.S at low or high dose, single or two shots; several received placebo; per-sample allocation not given. Sampling happened 63 days after the first vaccine or placebo injection. Ad26.COV2.S expressed prefusion-stabilized spike from the original Wuhan strain. For this clone: The antigen is unknown.

This TCR was recovered from a person aged 18-65 years who received the Ad26.COV2.S COVID-19 vaccine or a placebo. The V and J genes are TRBV3-1 (or the pseudogene TRBV3-2) and TRBJ1-1, with D possibly being TRBD1 (6 bases). The sequences come from peripheral blood, collected in a trial of Ad26.COV2.S vaccine versus placebo. As DNA, the CDR3 is TGTGCCAGCAGCCAGACCCAAATCGGGACATCAAGACCAGATGAAGCTTTCTTT. It encodes CASSQTQIGTSRPDEAFF.